A selection of T cell receptor beta chains follows, all from one sample in a study of memory CD4+ T cells and cytomegalovirus serostatus. Assay: immunoSEQ multiplex PCR; the TCRdb copy retains only in-frame clones and omits some. This repertoire shows about 57,000 clones, over 75% found once; its top ten account for less than 0.9%. The sample was memory CD4+ T cells from blood. The receptors were gathered from an adult in good health and CMV-seronegative. Each CDR3 is given with its conserved first and last residue. The D gene is left open where the match is weak. The listing skips clone size in some rows; elsewhere it reads once, few, many or a size class.

d_call	v_call	j_call	clone_size	cdr3_nt	cdr3_aa
NA	TRBV14	TRBJ1-2	once	TGTGCCAGCAGCTTTAGGGGCCGCAACGGCTACACCTTC	CASSFRGRNGYTF
NA	TRBV5-4	TRBJ2-3	NA	TGTGCCAGCAGCTACCCCCGAACAGATACGCAGTATTTT	CASSYPRTDTQYF
TRBD1	TRBV2	TRBJ1-1	few	TGTGCCAGCAGGGGTCCGGGAGGGGGCGGCCTAGTATTCTTT	CASRGPGGGGLVFF
TRBD1	TRBV6-1	TRBJ2-2	NA	TGTGCCAGCAGTCCCCGGGACAGGACCACCGGGGAGCTGTTTTTT	CASSPRDRTTGELFF
NA	TRBV5-4	TRBJ2-6	NA	TGTGCCAGCAGCTTGGAGGCTGGGGTTGGGGCCAACGTCCTGACTTTC	CASSLEAGVGANVLTF
TRBD2	TRBV5-6	TRBJ2-7	NA	TGTGCCAGCAGCATGGGGGGGGTTATTTCCTACGAGCAGTACTTC	CASSMGGVISYEQYF
NA	TRBV30	TRBJ1-5	once	TGTGCCTGGAGTAAACAGGATATGGGGCCCCAGCATTTT	CAWSKQDMGPQHF
NA	TRBV6-5	TRBJ1-2	NA	TGTGCCAGCAGTTACACTGGGGGTGGTGGAGGCTACACCTTC	CASSYTGGGGGYTF
NA	TRBV7-2	TRBJ2-3	NA	TGTGCCAGCAGCCTAGGGGTTCTTGCGGGGGCTAGCACAGATACGCAGTATTTT	CASSLGVLAGASTDTQYF
TRBD2	TRBV2	TRBJ2-1	NA	TGTGCCAGCAGCGTTTTGACTAGCGGAATAAACAATGAGCAGTTCTTC	CASSVLTSGINNEQFF
NA	TRBV7-8	TRBJ2-3	few	TGTGCCAGCAGCCTAGGGACTCCTGGGGCAGATACGCAGTATTTT	CASSLGTPGADTQYF
NA	TRBV6-5	TRBJ2-7	NA	TGTGCCAGCAGTTACGGGGGTGTATTCCCCGGCGAGCAGTACTTC	CASSYGGVFPGEQYF
NA	TRBV10-3	TRBJ2-3	NA	TGTGCCATCACCGAAGGGGACAACACAGATACGCAGTATTTT	CAITEGDNTDTQYF
TRBD1	TRBV2	TRBJ1-1	NA	TGTGCCAGCAGTGTTGACAGGGGGAACACTGAAGCTTTCTTT	CASSVDRGNTEAFF
NA	TRBV11-3	TRBJ2-1	NA	TGTGCCAGCAGTTTACTGAACAATGAGCAGTTCTTC	CASSLLNNEQFF
NA	TRBV2	TRBJ2-2	NA	TGTGCCAGCAGTGTAGTAGGGCAGGGGATAACCGGGGAGCTGTTTTTT	CASSVVGQGITGELFF
NA	TRBV5-1	TRBJ1-2	NA	TGCGCCAGCAGGGCCGGGCTGGGCTCCTATGGCTACACCTTC	CASRAGLGSYGYTF
NA	TRBV6-5	TRBJ2-2	NA	TGTGCCAGCAGTTACTCTGGAGGGGGGGCAACCGGGGAGCTGTTTTTT	CASSYSGGGATGELFF
TRBD1	TRBV6-1	TRBJ1-5	NA	TGTGCCAGCAGGCCCCGGGACAGTGTATTTCAGCCCCAGCATTTT	CASRPRDSVFQPQHF
NA	TRBV11-2	TRBJ1-3	NA	TGTGCCAGCAGCTTAGGAGGGGTTCTTGGAAACACCATATATTTT	CASSLGGVLGNTIYF
NA	TRBV5-6	TRBJ2-2	NA	TGTGCCAGCTCAAGGGGCCCCGTGTCGAACACCGGGGAGCTGTTTTTT	CASSRGPVSNTGELFF
TRBD1	TRBV5-1	TRBJ1-4	NA	TGCGCCAGCAGCAAGGGACAGGGTACCGAAAAACTGTTTTTT	CASSKGQGTEKLFF
NA	TRBV5-6	TRBJ2-5	NA	TGTGCCAGCAGCTCCGGTGAGGAGACCCAGTACTTC	CASSSGEETQYF
TRBD1	TRBV29-1	TRBJ2-2	once	TGCAGCACAAGGACAGGGTTTACCGGGGAGCTGTTTTTT	CSTRTGFTGELFF
NA	TRBV5-1	TRBJ2-7	NA	TGCGCCAGCAGCTTTAGCGAGAAACACCACGAGCAGTACTTC	CASSFSEKHHEQYF
NA	TRBV18	TRBJ2-1	NA	TGTGCCAGCTCACCACCTCTCATTGGCTCCTACAATGAGCAGTTCTTC	CASSPPLIGSYNEQFF
TRBD1	TRBV11-2	TRBJ2-7	NA	TGTGCCAGCAGCTTACAGGGGGCCAAGGAGCAGTACTTC	CASSLQGAKEQYF
NA	TRBV9	TRBJ2-5	NA	TGTGCCAGCAGTGATAGTGCGGGACAGCTTCAAGAGACCCAGTACTTC	CASSDSAGQLQETQYF
TRBD1	TRBV19	TRBJ1-5	NA	TGTGCCAGTAGACGGACAGGGTTGGGCAATCAGCCCCAGCATTTT	CASRRTGLGNQPQHF
NA	TRBV4-2	TRBJ1-2	NA	TGTGCCAGCAGCCAAGATACCAGGGCTAGGTATGGCTACACCTTC	CASSQDTRARYGYTF
NA	TRBV10-3	TRBJ1-1	NA	TGTGCCAGTGGAGAGGGGGCTTTCTTT	CASGEGAFF
NA	TRBV6-5	TRBJ2-5	NA	TGTGCCAGCAGTTTGCAGATCAGTACCGAGACCCAGTACTTC	CASSLQISTETQYF
NA	TRBV4-2	TRBJ2-3	few	TGTGCCAGCAGCCAAGAATGGCTAGCGATGACAGATACGCAGTATTTT	CASSQEWLAMTDTQYF
NA	TRBV7-2	TRBJ2-3	NA	TGTGCCAGCAGCTTCGGTTTATCGGCGCGCACAGATACGCAGTATTTT	CASSFGLSARTDTQYF
TRBD1	TRBV15	TRBJ2-7	NA	TGTGCCACCAGCAGAGGCCACAAGGGGGCTGCTGGGCACGAGCAGTACTTC	CATSRGHKGAAGHEQYF